Listed here is a single T cell receptor (beta chain). Its antigen is still unknown. This specimen belongs to a study of beta chain features in type 1 diabetes. Study overall: Age, gender, cell numbers and subset yield matched between patients and controls. Overall study findings and caveats: TCRB CDR3s from Type 1 diabetes patients were moderately but significantly shorter in all four CD4+ subsets. In the patient group, naive, central memory and Treg TCRB repertoires seemed more alike than in the healthy donor group.

Trimming cost V 2 bases and J 3 bases; bases outside gene matches: 4. The CDR3 has 15 residues. The germline CDR1 and CDR2 sequences are MDHEN and SYDVKM. Every isolated RNA sample was fully reverse transcribed, so sequencing captured expressed TCRB transcripts. Generated by immunoSEQ multiplex PCR, the TCRdb table keeps only in-frame clones and is missing some. The repertoire holds 300,000 or so clones, with 13% as singletons. Material for sequencing was naive CD4+ T cells from blood. The J gene is TRBJ1-5, the V gene TRBV28, with 7 nucleotides matching TRBD1. This TCR was sampled from a woman aged 18-29 years with type 1 diabetes. CDR3 sequence (DNA): TGTGCCAGCAGTTTACAGGGGACAGCCAATCAGCCCCAGCATTTT. Translating gives CASSLQGTANQPQHF. Based on the CDR3 plus reference TRBV28 and TRBJ1-5, the full variable domain is DVKVTQSSRYLVKRTGEKVFLECVQDMDHENMFWYRQDPGLGLRLIYFSYDVKMKEKGDIPEGYSVSREKKERFSLILESASTNQTSMYLCASSLQGTANQPQHFGDGTRLSIL.